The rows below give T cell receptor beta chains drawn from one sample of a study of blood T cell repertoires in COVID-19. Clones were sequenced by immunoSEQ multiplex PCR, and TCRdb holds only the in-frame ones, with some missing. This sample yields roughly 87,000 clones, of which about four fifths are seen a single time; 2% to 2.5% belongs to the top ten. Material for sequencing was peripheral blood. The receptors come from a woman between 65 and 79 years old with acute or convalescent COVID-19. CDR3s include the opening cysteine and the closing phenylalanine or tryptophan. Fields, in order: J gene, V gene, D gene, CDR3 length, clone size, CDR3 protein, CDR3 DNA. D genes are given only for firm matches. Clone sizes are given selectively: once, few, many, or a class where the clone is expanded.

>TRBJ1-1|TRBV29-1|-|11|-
CSTHVNTEAFF
TGCAGCACACACGTGAACACTGAAGCTTTCTTT
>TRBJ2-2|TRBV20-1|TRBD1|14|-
CSASKDRATGELFF
TGCAGTGCTAGTAAGGACAGGGCCACCGGGGAGCTGTTTTTT
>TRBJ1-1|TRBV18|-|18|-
CASSPLNHRVGANTEAFF
TGTGCCAGCTCACCATTAAATCACAGGGTAGGGGCGAACACTGAAGCTTTCTTT
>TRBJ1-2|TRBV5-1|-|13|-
CASSPVLGEGYTF
TGCGCCAGCAGCCCCGTCCTCGGGGAGGGCTACACCTTC
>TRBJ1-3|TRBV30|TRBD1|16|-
CAWSQDRGFSGNTIYF
TGTGCCTGGAGTCAAGACAGGGGGTTCTCTGGAAACACCATATATTTT
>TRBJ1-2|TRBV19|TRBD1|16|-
CASSTTGTGDRYGYTF
TGTGCCAGTAGTACGACAGGGACAGGGGACCGCTATGGCTACACCTTC
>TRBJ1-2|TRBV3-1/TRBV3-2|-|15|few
CASSQASSGDYGYTF
TGTGCCAGCAGCCAAGCATCGTCCGGGGACTATGGCTACACCTTC
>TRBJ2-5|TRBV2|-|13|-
CASSAVNAGTQYF
TGTGCCAGCAGTGCGGTTAACGCGGGGACCCAGTACTTC
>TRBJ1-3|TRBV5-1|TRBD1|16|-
CASSPRLQGAGNTIYF
TGCGCCAGCAGCCCCCGGTTGCAGGGGGCTGGAAACACCATATATTTT
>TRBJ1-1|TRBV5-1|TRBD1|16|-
CASSSSAQGWNTEAFF
TGCGCCAGCAGCTCTTCCGCACAGGGGTGGAACACTGAAGCTTTCTTT
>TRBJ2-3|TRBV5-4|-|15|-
CASSLGSGAGYTQYF
TGTGCCAGCAGCTTGGGTAGCGGAGCAGGGTATACGCAGTATTTT
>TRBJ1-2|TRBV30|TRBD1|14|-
CAWIRDRGRGGYTF
TGTGCCTGGATCCGGGACAGGGGGCGCGGTGGCTACACCTTC
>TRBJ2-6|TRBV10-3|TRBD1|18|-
CAISDVRDRGTGANVLTF
TGTGCCATCAGTGACGTTCGGGACAGGGGCACTGGGGCCAACGTCCTGACTTTC
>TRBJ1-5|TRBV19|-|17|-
CASSIPDRRGSNQPQHF
TGTGCCAGTAGTATTCCTGATCGTCGGGGAAGCAATCAGCCCCAGCATTTT
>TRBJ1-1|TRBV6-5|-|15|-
CASKKSWRENTEAFF
TGTGCCAGCAAAAAATCATGGAGGGAGAACACTGAAGCTTTCTTT
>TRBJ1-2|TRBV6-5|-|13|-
CASSFQGSYGYTF
TGTGCCAGCAGTTTTCAGGGCAGCTATGGCTACACCTTC
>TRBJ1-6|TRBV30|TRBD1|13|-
CAGTGGNNSPLHF
TGTGCCGGCACAGGGGGGAACAATTCACCCCTCCACTTT
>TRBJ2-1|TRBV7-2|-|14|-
CASSLAYQGNEQFF
TGTGCCAGCAGCTTAGCATATCAGGGGAATGAGCAGTTCTTC
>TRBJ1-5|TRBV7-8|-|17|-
CASSRNRQADSNQPQHF
TGTGCCAGCAGCCGAAACAGACAGGCGGATAGCAATCAGCCCCAGCATTTT
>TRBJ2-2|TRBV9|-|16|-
CASSVVAGGNTGELFF
TGTGCCAGCAGCGTAGTGGCAGGTGGCAACACCGGGGAGCTGTTTTTT
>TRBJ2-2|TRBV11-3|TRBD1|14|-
CASRQTGGSGELFF
TGTGCCAGCAGACAGACAGGGGGTAGCGGGGAGCTGTTTTTT
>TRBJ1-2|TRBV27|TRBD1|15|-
CASSLYGQGVYGYTF
TGTGCCAGCAGTTTATATGGACAGGGGGTCTATGGCTACACCTTC
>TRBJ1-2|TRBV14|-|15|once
CASSQESHPFYGYTF
TGTGCCAGCAGCCAAGAGAGCCACCCTTTCTATGGCTACACCTTC
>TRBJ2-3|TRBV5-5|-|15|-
CASSPGEAGTDTQYF
TGTGCCAGCAGCCCGGGGGAGGCAGGGACAGATACGCAGTATTTT
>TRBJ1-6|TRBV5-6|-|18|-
CASTDSNIQKQGTPPLHF
TGTGCCAGCACCGACTCGAATATCCAGAAACAGGGTACTCCACCCCTCCACTTT
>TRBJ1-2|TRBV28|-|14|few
CASSLPTLSYGYTF
TGTGCCAGCAGTTTACCGACATTGAGCTATGGCTACACCTTC
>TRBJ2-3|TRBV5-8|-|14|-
CASSLGPNTDTQYF
TGTGCCAGCAGCTTGGGGCCGAACACAGATACGCAGTATTTT
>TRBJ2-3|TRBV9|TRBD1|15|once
CASSLTGVRTDTQYF
TGTGCCAGCAGCCTTACAGGGGTTAGGACAGATACGCAGTATTTT
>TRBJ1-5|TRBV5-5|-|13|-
CASSSYSNQPQHF
TGTGCCAGCAGCTCCTATAGCAATCAGCCCCAGCATTTT
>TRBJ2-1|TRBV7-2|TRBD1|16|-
CASSSRRDRAYDEQFF
TGTGCCAGCAGCTCGCGACGGGACAGGGCTTATGATGAGCAGTTCTTC
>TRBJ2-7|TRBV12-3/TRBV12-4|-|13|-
CASSPSRWYEQYF
TGTGCCAGCAGTCCATCGAGGTGGTACGAGCAGTACTTC
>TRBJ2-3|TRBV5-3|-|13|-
CARRGGNTDTQYF
TGTGCCAGAAGAGGAGGGAACACAGATACGCAGTATTTT
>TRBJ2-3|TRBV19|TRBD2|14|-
CATLIAGGPDTQYF
TGTGCCACCCTGATAGCGGGGGGGCCAGATACGCAGTATTTT
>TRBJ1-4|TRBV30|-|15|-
CAWRKGWGENEKLFF
TGTGCCTGGCGTAAGGGGTGGGGCGAAAATGAAAAACTGTTTTTT
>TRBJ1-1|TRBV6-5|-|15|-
CASSYSFVGQSEAFF
TGTGCCAGCAGTTACTCGTTCGTCGGACAGTCTGAAGCTTTCTTT
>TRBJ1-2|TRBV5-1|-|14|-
CASSQSPSPEGYTF
TGCGCCAGCAGCCAAAGCCCAAGCCCCGAAGGCTACACCTTC
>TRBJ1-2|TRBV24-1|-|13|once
CATSDPGGQGYTF
TGTGCCACCAGTGATCCAGGTGGTCAGGGCTACACCTTC
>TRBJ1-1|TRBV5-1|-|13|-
CASSLAGDTEAFF
TGCGCCAGCAGCTTGGCAGGGGACACTGAAGCTTTCTTT
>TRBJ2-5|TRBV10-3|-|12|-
CAISPNQETQYF
TGTGCCATCAGTCCAAACCAAGAGACCCAGTACTTC
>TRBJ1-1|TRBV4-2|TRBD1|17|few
CASSPVPGQAPNTEAFF
TGTGCCAGCAGCCCCGTCCCGGGACAGGCCCCGAACACTGAAGCTTTCTTT